This record looks at one T cell receptor beta chain sequence and its context. Germline lookup yields CDR1 MNHEY and CDR2 SVGAGI. The CDR3 covers 15 residues. V shed 1 base and J shed 2 bases, with 12 bases lying between them. The table came from immunoSEQ multiplex PCR; TCRdb's copy has only in-frame clones and leaves some out. The repertoire holds approximately 23,000 clones, with roughly four fifths as singletons. This sample stems from a study of stem cell transplantation in POMP-related autoinflammatory disease. The sequencing used CD4+ T cells from PBMCs, collected before stem cell transplantation. J is TRBJ2-7 and V is TRBV6-5, with a possible D match to TRBD2 (7 bases). This receptor was obtained from a human donor with POMP-related autoinflammation and immune dysregulation (PRAID). As DNA, the CDR3 is TGTGCCAGCAGTTACTTAAGGGGGGGGCCCTACGAGCAGTACTTC. Its translation: CASSYLRGGPYEQYF.